This TCR beta chain stems from a study of T cell repertoires in cytomegalovirus infection. Study-wide points: Pooled public TCR beta family frequency picked out CMV carriers with the relevant HLA.

V was shortened by 9 bases and J by 3 bases, with 8 bases between the two germline ends. In germline, CDR1 is LNHDA, CDR2 SQIVND (reference sequence). This CDR3 has 11 amino acids. TCRdb reanalysed the reads using MiXCR and keeps one entry per CDR3 protein. The sample carries some 920,000 distinct CDR3 sequences, under 40% recorded once. This clonotype was found once. Its antigen is not known. This receptor was taken from a human donor in good health (CMV status not recorded). Some clones in this sample may be carry-over from other donors' samples. Sequences were derived from cultured CD8+ T cells from PBMCs, sampled from culture after CMV antigen stimulation. V and J are TRBV19 and TRBJ1-2; D unclear. Here the CDR3 DNA reads TGTGCCAGCCTCAGAGACTATGGCTACACCTTC. The encoded protein is CASLRDYGYTF.